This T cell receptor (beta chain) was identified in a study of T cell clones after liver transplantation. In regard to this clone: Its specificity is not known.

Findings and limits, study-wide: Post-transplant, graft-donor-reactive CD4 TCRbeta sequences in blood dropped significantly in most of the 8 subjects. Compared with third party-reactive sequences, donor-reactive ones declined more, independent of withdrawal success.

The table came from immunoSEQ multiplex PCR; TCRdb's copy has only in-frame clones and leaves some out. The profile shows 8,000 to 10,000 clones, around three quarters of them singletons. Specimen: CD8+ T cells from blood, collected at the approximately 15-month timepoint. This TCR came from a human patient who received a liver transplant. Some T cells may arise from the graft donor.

The CDR3, as DNA: TGTGCCAGCAGCTTAGCCCAAAACAATGAGCAGTTCTTC. This codes for CASSLAQNNEQFF. The chain has TRBV7-9 and TRBJ2-1; D is ambiguous. Trimming took off 0 bases at V and 5 bases at J, with 5 bases between the two ends. Germline CDR1 is SEHNR and CDR2 is FQNEAQ (reference sequence). This CDR3 has 13 amino acids.